The clone carrying this TCR beta chain was counted between two and nine times. Antigen unknown. TCRdb re-analysed the RT-PCR reads in MiXCR, keeping a single row per CDR3 protein. The repertoire has over 800,000 distinct CDR3 sequences, 21% of them found once; the top ten carry 10%. These data belong to a study of response to subunit inactivated influenza vaccine. Findings of the study overall: New T cells are recruited in small numbers by each seasonal influenza vaccination, according to the authors' suggestion.

This CDR3 is built from 14 residues. Trimming took 0 bases from V and 3 from J, leaving 10 bases between them. CDR1 is SGHDT and CDR2 is YYEEEE in the germline V gene. The chain uses TRBV5-6 and TRBJ2-7; D is unresolved. The material was PBMCs from blood, obtained 5 to 6 days after vaccination. This clonotype originated in a man aged 45-65 years who received an inactivated influenza vaccine. This CDR3 reads CASSLGLSNYEQYF. CDR3 DNA sequence: TGTGCCAGCAGCTTGGGACTGTCAAACTACGAGCAGTACTTC. The complete variable domain, with remaining parts taken from reference TRBV5-6 and TRBJ2-7, reads DAGVTQSPTHLIKTRGQQVTLRCSPKSGHDTVSWYQQALGQGPQFIFQYYEEEERQRGNFPDRFSGHQFPNYSSELNVNALLLGDSALYLCASSLGLSNYEQYFGPGTRLTVT.